This T cell receptor (beta chain) stems from a study of blood T cells in healthy people across ages. Study-wide results and limits: Relative to aged donors, long-lived donors carried more naive CD4+ cells and displayed higher diversity.

Germline CDR1 is MDHEN and CDR2 is SYDVKM. V was cut by 5 bases and J by 3 bases, with 14 bases left in between. The CDR3 spans 14 residues. As to this clonotype: Its matching antigen is unknown.

The use of a sample-barcoded 5' primer and a J-beta primer mix characterized a second PCR of roughly 6 to 11 cycles. Samples each returned at least 2.5 million CDR3-containing paired-end reads. TCRdb fed the 5' RACE reads into MiXCR, producing one record per CDR3 protein. In the table there are 1.2 million to 1.5 million distinct CDR3 sequences, roughly 45% of which are singletons. Sequences were obtained from blood. The sequence was collected from a woman aged 18-29 years in good health. This chain links TRBV28 with TRBJ2-7; perhaps D is TRBD1 or TRBD2 (5 bases each). The DNA for the CDR3 is TGTGCCAGCAGTCCAGCGGACACCCTCTACGAGCAGTACTTC. It encodes CASSPADTLYEQYF.